A selection of T cell receptor beta chains follows, all from one sample in a study of blood T cell repertoires in COVID-19. The table came from immunoSEQ multiplex PCR; TCRdb's copy has only in-frame clones and leaves some out. Among hundreds of thousands of clones, 89% were seen once, and the ten largest hold around a tenth. Sequenced material: PBMCs or T cells enriched from blood (not recorded which). These receptors were obtained from a woman aged 40 to 50 who had recovered from COVID-19. The CDR3 runs from the conserved cysteine through the conserved F or W. The order of the fields is clone size, D gene, V gene, J gene, CDR3 protein, CDR3 DNA. A D gene is named only where the DNA matches it firmly. Clone size is not always given. Where it is, it says once, few, many or a class for expanded clones.

>NA|TRBD1|TRBV6-5|TRBJ1-1
CASSYLPGQMNTEAFF
TGTGCCAGCAGTTACCTCCCGGGACAGATGAACACTGAAGCTTTCTTT
>NA|NA|TRBV18|TRBJ1-3
CASSPEQAPGNTIYF
TGTGCCAGCTCACCCGAGCAAGCTCCTGGAAACACCATATATTTT
>NA|TRBD1|TRBV7-3|TRBJ1-2
CASSDGTEHGYTF
TGTGCCAGCAGCGATGGGACAGAGCATGGCTACACCTTC
>NA|TRBD1|TRBV29-1|TRBJ1-2
CSVFGQGRNYGYTF
TGCAGCGTTTTCGGACAGGGCCGCAACTATGGCTACACCTTC
>NA|TRBD1|TRBV5-1|TRBJ2-2
CASSLDTGGTGELFF
TGCGCCAGCAGCTTGGATACAGGGGGCACCGGGGAGCTGTTTTTT
>NA|TRBD1|TRBV10-3|TRBJ1-6
CATRTGTYNSPLHF
TGTGCCACCCGGACAGGCACTTATAATTCACCCCTCCACTTT
>NA|TRBD2|TRBV29-1|TRBJ2-7
CSVTPGGYEQYF
TGCAGCGTGACCCCGGGGGGTTACGAGCAGTACTTC
>NA|TRBD1|TRBV12-3/TRBV12-4|TRBJ1-6
CASSQGADSPLHF
TGTGCCAGCAGCCAGGGGGCTGATTCACCCCTCCACTTT
>NA|NA|TRBV5-4|TRBJ1-2
CASSLYGGNYGYTF
TGTGCCAGCAGCTTGTATGGCGGTAACTATGGCTACACCTTC
>NA|NA|TRBV27|TRBJ1-6
CASRTTGFNSPLHF
TGTGCCAGCAGGACCACAGGGTTCAATTCACCCCTCCACTTT
>NA|NA|TRBV11-2|TRBJ1-1
CASSWGGFQAFF
TGTGCCAGCAGCTGGGGGGGGTTTCAAGCTTTCTTT
>NA|NA|TRBV10-1|TRBJ2-5
CASSNRDTETQYF
TGCGCCAGCAGTAACCGGGACACGGAGACCCAGTACTTC
>NA|NA|TRBV19|TRBJ2-7
CASSIGLPSSYEQYF
TGTGCCAGTAGTATAGGACTTCCTAGCTCCTACGAGCAGTACTTC
>NA|TRBD2|TRBV6-5|TRBJ2-7
CASSTSGGAYEQYF
TGTGCCAGCAGTACTAGCGGGGGGGCCTACGAGCAGTACTTC
>NA|NA|TRBV5-1|TRBJ2-7
CASSWAGGYEQYF
TGCGCCAGCAGCTGGGCAGGGGGGTACGAGCAGTACTTC
>NA|TRBD1|TRBV27|TRBJ1-2
CASSLFPPIYSHPGTGRSGYTF
TGTGCCAGCAGTTTATTTCCCCCCATATATTCCCACCCCGGGACAGGCCGTTCTGGCTACACCTTC
>NA|NA|TRBV5-1|TRBJ2-3
CASSLGSSKLADTQYF
TGCGCCAGCAGCTTGGGGTCTAGCAAGTTAGCAGATACGCAGTATTTT
>NA|TRBD2|TRBV7-7|TRBJ2-7
CASSLGLAGVSEQYF
TGTGCTAGCAGCTTAGGACTAGCGGGAGTAAGCGAGCAGTACTTC
>NA|TRBD2|TRBV19|TRBJ2-7
CASSITGGDYEQYF
TGTGCCAGTAGTATTACCGGGGGGGACTACGAGCAGTACTTC
>NA|NA|TRBV15|TRBJ2-1
CATSRLESNEQFF
TGTGCCACCAGCAGATTAGAGAGCAATGAGCAGTTCTTC
>NA|NA|TRBV7-8|TRBJ2-7
CASSLAGGGTYEQYF
TGTGCCAGCAGCTTAGCGGGCGGGGGCACCTACGAGCAGTACTTC
>NA|TRBD1|TRBV6-1|TRBJ1-2
CASSESRTGYFGYTF
TGTGCCAGCAGTGAATCAAGGACAGGGTATTTTGGCTACACCTTC
>NA|TRBD1|TRBV7-8|TRBJ2-3
CASSLHWQGDADTQYF
TGTGCCAGCAGCTTACATTGGCAGGGGGACGCAGATACGCAGTATTTT
>NA|NA|TRBV30|TRBJ2-7
CAWRAGTSYEQYF
TGTGCCTGGAGGGCAGGGACAAGCTACGAGCAGTACTTC
>NA|TRBD2|TRBV2|TRBJ2-2
CASWTSRGTGELFF
TGTGCCAGCTGGACTAGTCGTGGCACCGGGGAGCTGTTTTTT
>NA|NA|TRBV5-4|TRBJ2-1
CASSMGLGDNEQFF
TGTGCCAGCAGCATGGGACTGGGAGACAATGAGCAGTTCTTC
>NA|TRBD1|TRBV7-2|TRBJ1-2
CASSFDRGENYGYTF
TGTGCCAGCAGCTTCGACAGGGGCGAAAACTATGGCTACACCTTC
>NA|NA|TRBV30|TRBJ1-4
CAWSLRRGVELFF
TGTGCCTGGAGCTTACGCCGGGGGGTGGAACTGTTTTTT
>once|TRBD2|TRBV28|TRBJ2-7
CASSTPGLAGGYEQYF
TGTGCCAGCAGCACCCCCGGACTAGCGGGGGGTTACGAGCAGTACTTC
>NA|NA|TRBV10-3|TRBJ2-1
CAISESLSYNEQFF
TGTGCCATCAGTGAGTCTCTCTCCTACAATGAGCAGTTCTTC
>once|TRBD1|TRBV30|TRBJ2-7
CAWRNRGTYPYEQYF
TGTGCCTGGAGAAACAGGGGAACCTACCCCTACGAGCAGTACTTC
>NA|NA|TRBV28|TRBJ2-7
CASSPTGAYEQYF
TGTGCCAGCAGTCCCACCGGGGCCTACGAGCAGTACTTC
>NA|NA|TRBV21-1|TRBJ2-5
CASSKRGQGVETQYF
TGTGCCAGCAGCAAAAGGGGACAGGGAGTAGAGACCCAGTACTTC
>NA|TRBD1|TRBV11-3|TRBJ2-7
CASGKRTGSSYEQYF
TGTGCCAGCGGAAAACGGACAGGGTCCTCCTACGAGCAGTACTTC
>NA|TRBD1|TRBV7-8|TRBJ2-7
CASSLGTGGNEQYF
TGTGCCAGCAGCTTAGGGACAGGGGGCAACGAGCAGTACTTC
>NA|NA|TRBV19|TRBJ1-1
CASSIGASNTEAFF
TGTGCCAGTAGTATAGGGGCTTCGAACACTGAAGCTTTCTTT
>once|TRBD2|TRBV18|TRBJ2-5
CASSPLAGGLPSAETQYF
TGTGCCAGCTCACCACTGGCGGGAGGCCTTCCCTCGGCAGAGACCCAGTACTTC
>NA|TRBD1|TRBV7-2|TRBJ1-2
CASSLTGATYGYTF
TGTGCCAGCAGCCTTACAGGGGCGACTTATGGCTACACCTTC
>NA|TRBD1|TRBV9|TRBJ1-2
CASSPTGGVYGYTF
TGTGCCAGCAGCCCCACAGGGGGTGTCTATGGCTACACCTTC
>NA|NA|TRBV5-4|TRBJ1-3
CASSFDISSGNTIYF
TGTGCCAGCAGCTTTGACATTTCCTCTGGAAACACCATATATTTT
>NA|TRBD2|TRBV3-1/TRBV3-2|TRBJ2-1
CASSQLGGADEQFF
TGTGCCAGCAGCCAACTCGGGGGGGCTGATGAGCAGTTCTTC
>NA|NA|TRBV13|TRBJ2-7
CASSLTGVLTYEQYF
TGTGCCAGCAGCTTGACAGGCGTCTTGACCTACGAGCAGTACTTC